A single TCR beta chain is shown here with its context. Produced via immunoSEQ multiplex PCR; TCRdb's table is partial and in-frame only. The repertoire holds about 470,000 clones, with roughly 77% as singletons. Trimming removed 3 bases from V and 6 bases from J, with 12 bases in between. This CDR3 comprises 13 residues. From germline, CDR1 is SGHTA and CDR2 FQGNSA. This record comes from a study of shared clonotypes between healthy human individuals. Sequencing used PBMCs. The genes are TRBV7-2 and TRBJ2-7; D is tentatively TRBD1 or TRBD2 (5 bases each). This clonotype was obtained from a woman between 40 and 55 years old in good health. Some clones in this sample may be carry-over from other donors' samples. The CDR3 here is CASSFQGVSEQYF. As DNA, the CDR3 is TGTGCCAGCAGCTTCCAGGGAGTAAGCGAGCAGTACTTC. The complete variable domain, with remaining parts taken from reference TRBV7-2 and TRBJ2-7, reads GAGVSQSPSNKVTEKGKDVELRCDPISGHTALYWYRQSLGQGLEFLIYFQGNSAPDKSGLPSDRFSAERTGGSVSTLTIQRTQQEDSAVYLCASSFQGVSEQYFGPGTRLTVT.